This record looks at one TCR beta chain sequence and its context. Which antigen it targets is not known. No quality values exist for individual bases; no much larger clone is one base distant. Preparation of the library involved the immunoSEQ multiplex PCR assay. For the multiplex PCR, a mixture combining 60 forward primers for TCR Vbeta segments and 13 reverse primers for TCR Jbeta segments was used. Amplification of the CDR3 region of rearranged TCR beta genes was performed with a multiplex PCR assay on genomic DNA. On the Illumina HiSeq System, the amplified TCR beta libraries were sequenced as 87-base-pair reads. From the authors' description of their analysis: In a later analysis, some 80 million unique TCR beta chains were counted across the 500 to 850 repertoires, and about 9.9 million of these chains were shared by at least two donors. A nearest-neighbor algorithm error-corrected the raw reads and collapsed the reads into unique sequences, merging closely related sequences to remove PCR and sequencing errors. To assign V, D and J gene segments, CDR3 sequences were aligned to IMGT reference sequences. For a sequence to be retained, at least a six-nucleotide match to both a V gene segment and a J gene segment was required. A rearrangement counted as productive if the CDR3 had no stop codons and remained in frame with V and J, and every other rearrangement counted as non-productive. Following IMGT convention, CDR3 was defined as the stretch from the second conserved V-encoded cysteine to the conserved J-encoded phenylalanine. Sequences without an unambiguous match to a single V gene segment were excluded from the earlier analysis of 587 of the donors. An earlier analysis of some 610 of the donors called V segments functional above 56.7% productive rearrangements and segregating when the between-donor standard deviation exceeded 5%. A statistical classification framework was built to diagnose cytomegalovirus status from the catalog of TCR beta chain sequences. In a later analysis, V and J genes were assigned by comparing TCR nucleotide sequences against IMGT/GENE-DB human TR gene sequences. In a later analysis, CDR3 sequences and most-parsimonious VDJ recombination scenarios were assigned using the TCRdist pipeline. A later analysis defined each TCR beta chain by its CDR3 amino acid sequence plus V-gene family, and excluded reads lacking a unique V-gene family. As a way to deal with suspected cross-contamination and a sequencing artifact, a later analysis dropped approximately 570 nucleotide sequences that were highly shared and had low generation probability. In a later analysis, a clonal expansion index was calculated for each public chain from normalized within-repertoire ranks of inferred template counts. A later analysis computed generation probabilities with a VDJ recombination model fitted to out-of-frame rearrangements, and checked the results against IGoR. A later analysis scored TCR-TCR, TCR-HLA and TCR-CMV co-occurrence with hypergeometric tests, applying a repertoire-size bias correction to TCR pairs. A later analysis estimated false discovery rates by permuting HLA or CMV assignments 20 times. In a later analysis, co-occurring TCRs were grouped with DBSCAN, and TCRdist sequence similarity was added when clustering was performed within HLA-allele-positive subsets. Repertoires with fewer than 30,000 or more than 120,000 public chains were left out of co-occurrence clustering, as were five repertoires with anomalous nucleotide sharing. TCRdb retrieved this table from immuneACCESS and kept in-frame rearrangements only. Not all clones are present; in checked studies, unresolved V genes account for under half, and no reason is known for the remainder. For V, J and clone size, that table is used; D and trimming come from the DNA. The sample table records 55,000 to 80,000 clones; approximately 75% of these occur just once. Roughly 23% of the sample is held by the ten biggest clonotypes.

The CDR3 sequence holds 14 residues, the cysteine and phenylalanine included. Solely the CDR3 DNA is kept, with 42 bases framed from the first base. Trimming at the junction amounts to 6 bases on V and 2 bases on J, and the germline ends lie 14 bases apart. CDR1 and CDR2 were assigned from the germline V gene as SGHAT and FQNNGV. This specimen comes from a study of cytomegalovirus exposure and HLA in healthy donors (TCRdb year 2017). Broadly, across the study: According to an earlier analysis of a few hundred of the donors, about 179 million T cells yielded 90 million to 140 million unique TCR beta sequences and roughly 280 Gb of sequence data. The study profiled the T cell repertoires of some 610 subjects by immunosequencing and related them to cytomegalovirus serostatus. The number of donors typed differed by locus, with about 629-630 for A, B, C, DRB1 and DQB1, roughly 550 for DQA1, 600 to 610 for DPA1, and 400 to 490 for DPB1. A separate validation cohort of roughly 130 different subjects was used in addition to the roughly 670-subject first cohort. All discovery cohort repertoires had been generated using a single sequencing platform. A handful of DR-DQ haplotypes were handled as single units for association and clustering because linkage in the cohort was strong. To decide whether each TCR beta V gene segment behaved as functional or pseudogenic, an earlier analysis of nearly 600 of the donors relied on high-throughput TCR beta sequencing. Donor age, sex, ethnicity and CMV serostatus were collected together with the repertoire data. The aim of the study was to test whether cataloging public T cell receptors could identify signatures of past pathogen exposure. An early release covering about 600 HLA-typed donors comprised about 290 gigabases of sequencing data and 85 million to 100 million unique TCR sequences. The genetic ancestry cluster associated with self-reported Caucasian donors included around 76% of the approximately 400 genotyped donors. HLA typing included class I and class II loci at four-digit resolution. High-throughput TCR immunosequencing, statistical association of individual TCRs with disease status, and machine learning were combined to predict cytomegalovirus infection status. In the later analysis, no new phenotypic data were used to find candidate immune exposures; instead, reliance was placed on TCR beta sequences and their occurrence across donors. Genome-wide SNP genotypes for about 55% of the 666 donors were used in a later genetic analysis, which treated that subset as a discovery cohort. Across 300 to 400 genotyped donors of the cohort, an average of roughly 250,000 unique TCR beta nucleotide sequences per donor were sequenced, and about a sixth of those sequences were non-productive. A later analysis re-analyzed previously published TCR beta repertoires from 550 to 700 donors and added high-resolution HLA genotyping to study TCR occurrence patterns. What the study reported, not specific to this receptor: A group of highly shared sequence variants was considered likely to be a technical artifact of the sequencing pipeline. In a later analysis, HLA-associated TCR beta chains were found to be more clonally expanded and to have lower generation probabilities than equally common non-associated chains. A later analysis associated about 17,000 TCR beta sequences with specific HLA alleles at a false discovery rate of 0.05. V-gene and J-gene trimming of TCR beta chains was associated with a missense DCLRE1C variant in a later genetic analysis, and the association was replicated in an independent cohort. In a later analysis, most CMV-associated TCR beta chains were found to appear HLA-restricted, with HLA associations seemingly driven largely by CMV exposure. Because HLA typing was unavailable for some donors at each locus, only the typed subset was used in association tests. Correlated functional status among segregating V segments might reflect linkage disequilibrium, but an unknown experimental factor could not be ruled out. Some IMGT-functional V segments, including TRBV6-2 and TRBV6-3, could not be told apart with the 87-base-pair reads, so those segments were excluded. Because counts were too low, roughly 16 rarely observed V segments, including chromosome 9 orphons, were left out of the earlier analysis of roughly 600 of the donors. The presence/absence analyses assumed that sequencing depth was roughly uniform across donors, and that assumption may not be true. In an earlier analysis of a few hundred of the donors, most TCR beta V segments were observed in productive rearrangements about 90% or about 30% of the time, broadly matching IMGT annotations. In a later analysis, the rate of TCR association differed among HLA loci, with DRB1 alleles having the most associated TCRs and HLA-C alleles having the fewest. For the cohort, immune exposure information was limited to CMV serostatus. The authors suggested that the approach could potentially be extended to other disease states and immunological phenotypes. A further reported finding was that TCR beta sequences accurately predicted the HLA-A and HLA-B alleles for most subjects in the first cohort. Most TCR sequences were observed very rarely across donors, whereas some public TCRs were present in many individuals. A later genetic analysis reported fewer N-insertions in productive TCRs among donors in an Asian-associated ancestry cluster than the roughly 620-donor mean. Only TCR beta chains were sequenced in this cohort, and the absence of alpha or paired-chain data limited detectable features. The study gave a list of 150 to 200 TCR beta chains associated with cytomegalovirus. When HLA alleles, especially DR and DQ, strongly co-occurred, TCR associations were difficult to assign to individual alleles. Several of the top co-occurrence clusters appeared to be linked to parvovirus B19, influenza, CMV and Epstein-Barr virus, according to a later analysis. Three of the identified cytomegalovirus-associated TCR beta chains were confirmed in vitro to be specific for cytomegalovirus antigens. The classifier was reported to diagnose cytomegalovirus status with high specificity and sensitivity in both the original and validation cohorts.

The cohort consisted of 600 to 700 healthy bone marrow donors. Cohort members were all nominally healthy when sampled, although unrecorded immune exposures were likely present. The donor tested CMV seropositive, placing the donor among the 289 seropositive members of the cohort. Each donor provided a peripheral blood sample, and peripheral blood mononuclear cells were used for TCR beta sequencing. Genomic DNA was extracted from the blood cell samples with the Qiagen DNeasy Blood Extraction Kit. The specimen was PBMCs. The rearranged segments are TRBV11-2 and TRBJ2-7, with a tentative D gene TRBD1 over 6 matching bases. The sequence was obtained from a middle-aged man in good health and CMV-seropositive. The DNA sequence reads TGTGCCAGCAGGAAACCGGGACACACCTACGAGCAGTACTTC. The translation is CASRKPGHTYEQYF.